The rows below give T cell receptor beta chains drawn from one sample of a study of T cell repertoires in cytomegalovirus infection. From the reads, TCRdb called clonotypes with MiXCR, one entry per CDR3 protein. In the table there are 700,000 to 950,000 distinct CDR3 sequences, less than 35% of which are singletons. These receptors lack a known antigen. Sequences were derived from cultured CD8+ T cells from PBMCs, sampled from culture after CMV antigen stimulation. These receptors all stem from a human donor in good health (CMV status not recorded). Some clones in this sample may be carry-over from other donors' samples. CDR3s include the opening cysteine and the closing phenylalanine or tryptophan. A D gene is named only where the DNA matches it firmly. Some rows have no size entry. The others give once, few or many, or a class for an expanded clone.

d_call,v_call,cdr3_length,clone_size,j_call,cdr3_nt,cdr3_aa
-,TRBV7-9,14,few,TRBJ2-3,TGTGCCAGCAGCTTCCCGACAGGTCCAGATACGCAGTATTTT,CASSFPTGPDTQYF
TRBD1,TRBV5-1,16,-,TRBJ1-1,TGCGCCAGCAGCGACGGACAGGGTCGGTTCGACACTGAAGCTTTCTTT,CASSDGQGRFDTEAFF
-,TRBV6-2/TRBV6-3,16,-,TRBJ1-1,TGTGCCAGCAAAACTAGCCTCCTGGGCGGCGTCGCTGAAGCTTTCTTT,CASKTSLLGGVAEAFF
-,TRBV20-1,12,many,TRBJ1-4,TGCAGTGCTAACCAGGAAGGGGAAAAACTGTTTTTT,CSANQEGEKLFF
-,TRBV12-3/TRBV12-4,17,-,TRBJ2-5,TGTGCCAGCAGTTTCCGGATAACTAGCCCTAAAGAAGAGACCCAGTACTTC,CASSFRITSPKEETQYF
-,TRBV29-1,12,few,TRBJ2-5,TGCAGCGTTGTTAGGGAACAAGAGACCCAGTACTTC,CSVVREQETQYF
-,TRBV15,12,-,TRBJ1-1,TGTGCCACCAGCAGGGATTGGCCTGAAGCTTTCTTT,CATSRDWPEAFF
-,TRBV6-5,13,few,TRBJ1-2,TGTGCCAGCAGTTACTCAGAGGGCAATGGCTACACCTTC,CASSYSEGNGYTF
TRBD1,TRBV29-1,14,-,TRBJ1-1,TGCAGCGTTGACGTGGGACAGGTGGACACTGAAGCTTTCTTT,CSVDVGQVDTEAFF
-,TRBV7-9,16,few,TRBJ1-1,TGTGCCAGCAGCTTACCATTTACAGGAGCGAACACTGAAGCTTTCTTT,CASSLPFTGANTEAFF
TRBD1,TRBV7-9,16,few,TRBJ2-6,TGTGCCAGCCCCCGGGACAGGGCATCTGGGGCCAACGTCCTGACTTTC,CASPRDRASGANVLTF
TRBD2,TRBV5-1,14,few,TRBJ2-1,TGCGCCAGCAGCTTGGTGGGGGGGGTCAATGAGCAGTTCTTC,CASSLVGGVNEQFF
-,TRBV5-1,15,few,TRBJ2-2,TGCGCCAGCAGCTACTTATCGAGGGACGCCGGGGAGCTGTTTTTT,CASSYLSRDAGELFF
-,TRBV7-3,16,few,TRBJ1-5,TGTGCCAGCAGACGTAATTTACTGATTAGCAATCAGCCCCAGCATTTT,CASRRNLLISNQPQHF
TRBD1,TRBV3-1,14,-,TRBJ1-4,TGTGCCAGCAGCCAAGGGACAGGGTATGAAAAACTGTTTTTT,CASSQGTGYEKLFF
TRBD1,TRBV12-5,15,few,TRBJ1-2,TGTGCTAGTGGAAGAGGGACAGGGGAACTACTTGGCTACACCTTC,CASGRGTGELLGYTF
-,TRBV27,18,-,TRBJ2-1,TGTGCCAGCAGTTCCCCGGGGACGGCAGGGTGGGCCTACAATGAGCAGTTCTTC,CASSSPGTAGWAYNEQFF
-,TRBV2,13,-,TRBJ1-5,TGTGTCAGCGGAACCGCTTACAATCAGCCCCAGCATTTT,CVSGTAYNQPQHF
TRBD1,TRBV6-1,15,-,TRBJ2-2,TGTGCCAGCAGTTACCGGACAGGGTCCTCCGGGGAGCTGTTTTTT,CASSYRTGSSGELFF
TRBD2,TRBV4-1,17,many,TRBJ2-3,TGCGCCAGCAGCCAAGGAAGAATGACTAGCACCACAGATACGCAGTATTTT,CASSQGRMTSTTDTQYF
TRBD1,TRBV7-6,15,few,TRBJ2-7,TGTGCCAGCAGCCCCAGCAGGACAGGACACTACGAGCAGTACTTC,CASSPSRTGHYEQYF
TRBD2,TRBV10-2,14,-,TRBJ2-1,TGCGCCAGCAGGAGCGGGGGGCTTGACAATGAGCAGTTCTTC,CASRSGGLDNEQFF
-,TRBV5-4,11,-,TRBJ2-2,TGTGCCAGCATCGAGGCCGGGGAGCTGTTTTTT,CASIEAGELFF
TRBD1,TRBV7-3,15,few,TRBJ1-2,TGTGCCAGCAGCGTTTCGGGACAGCAATTTTATGGCTACACCTTC,CASSVSGQQFYGYTF
-,TRBV27,14,few,TRBJ2-4,TGTGCCAGCAGTTCGATTGATGTCAAAAACATTCAGTACTTC,CASSSIDVKNIQYF
-,TRBV4-1,12,-,TRBJ1-4,TGCGCCAGCAGCCAGGGTAATGAAAAACTGTTTTTT,CASSQGNEKLFF
TRBD1,TRBV12-5,14,few,TRBJ1-2,TGTGCTAGTGGTTTGACAGGGGGGCTCGATGGCTACACCTTC,CASGLTGGLDGYTF
-,TRBV15,15,-,TRBJ2-7,TGTGCCACCAGCGGGGGACCTTTTTTCTCCTACGAGCAGTACTTC,CATSGGPFFSYEQYF
-,TRBV15,14,-,TRBJ2-1,TGTGCCACCAGCCTCCGGGCCGCCAACAATGAGCAGTTCTTC,CATSLRAANNEQFF
-,TRBV27,16,few,TRBJ1-2,TGTGCCAGCAGTTTAATTGGGGCGACATCCACCTATGGCTACACCTTC,CASSLIGATSTYGYTF
-,TRBV4-1,16,-,TRBJ2-1,TGCGCCAGCAGCCAAGAGTCCGGGACCCATTACAATGAGCAGTTCTTC,CASSQESGTHYNEQFF
TRBD2,TRBV6-5,15,-,TRBJ2-1,TGTGCCAGCAGTTCCCCTAGCGGGGGGGCCAATGAGCAGTTCTTC,CASSSPSGGANEQFF
-,TRBV20-1,13,-,TRBJ2-1,TGCAGTGCTAGAGGGGTTGGGGACAATGAGCAGTTCTTC,CSARGVGDNEQFF
-,TRBV19,14,-,TRBJ2-7,TGTGCCAGTAACCGGGGGCGGGGAATGGGCGAGCAGTACTTC,CASNRGRGMGEQYF
-,TRBV7-8,14,-,TRBJ2-2,TGTGCCAGCAGCGCAGAATCGAACACCGGGGAGCTGTTTTTT,CASSAESNTGELFF
TRBD1,TRBV12-3/TRBV12-4,15,few,TRBJ1-2,TGTGCCAGCAGTTACCTGGACAGGGGCTACTATGGCTACACCTTC,CASSYLDRGYYGYTF
-,TRBV12-3/TRBV12-4,14,-,TRBJ2-7,TGTGCCAGCAGTTCTGCCCCAGAAGACTACGAGCAGTACTTC,CASSSAPEDYEQYF
-,TRBV14,18,-,TRBJ2-1,TGTGCCAGCAGCCAAGAATGGCCCGGCGGGGGGACAGTGGATGAGCAGTTCTTC,CASSQEWPGGGTVDEQFF
-,TRBV11-2,20,-,TRBJ2-1,TGTGCCAGCAGCTTAGGGTACACTCAACTAGCTGAGGGGCACTACAATGAGCAGTTCTTC,CASSLGYTQLAEGHYNEQFF
-,TRBV4-2,15,-,TRBJ1-6,TGTGCCAGCAGCCAAGATCTTATAAAGGATTCACCCCTCCACTTT,CASSQDLIKDSPLHF
TRBD1,TRBV7-9,16,few,TRBJ2-5,TGTGCCAGCAGCTTAGTGACAGGGGGAGTACAAGAGACCCAGTACTTC,CASSLVTGGVQETQYF
TRBD1,TRBV12-3/TRBV12-4,16,few,TRBJ1-3,TGTGCCAGCAGCCCGAGCCCACAGGGGGCAGGAAACACCATATATTTT,CASSPSPQGAGNTIYF
-,TRBV28,18,few,TRBJ2-3,TGTGCCAGCAGTTTATTGGTTAGCCAGGGGATGAGCACAGATACGCAGTATTTT,CASSLLVSQGMSTDTQYF
TRBD1,TRBV6-6,14,few,TRBJ1-1,TGTGCCAGCAGTTACGGGCAGGGGGCCACTGAAGCTTTCTTT,CASSYGQGATEAFF
-,TRBV27,13,few,TRBJ1-1,TGTGCCAGCAGTTGGGGGGCCGACACTGAAGCTTTCTTT,CASSWGADTEAFF
-,TRBV12-3/TRBV12-4,15,-,TRBJ2-1,TGTGCCAGCAGTTTCTGGCAGGGGGGCTACAATGAGCAGTTCTTC,CASSFWQGGYNEQFF
TRBD2,TRBV7-9,21,-,TRBJ2-2,TGTGCCACCTTCACCTTTCCGACTAGCGGCGCCCCCTACACGAACACCGGGGAGCTGTTTTTT,CATFTFPTSGAPYTNTGELFF
-,TRBV15,20,-,TRBJ2-5,TGTGCCACCAGCAGAGTGGACGTAGGGGACGCGGGCCTGGACCAAGAGACCCAGTACTTC,CATSRVDVGDAGLDQETQYF
-,TRBV19,14,few,TRBJ1-1,TGTGCCAGTAGTATAGGGAAAGGGACCACTGAAGCTTTCTTT,CASSIGKGTTEAFF
-,TRBV29-1,12,-,TRBJ1-1,TGCAGCGTTGAAGCAGTCTATCCTGAAGCTTTCTTT,CSVEAVYPEAFF
-,TRBV5-8,19,-,TRBJ2-5,TGTGCCAGCAGCTGGGTCTCGGGCTTCGATCCCGAACCCCAAGAGACCCAGTACTTC,CASSWVSGFDPEPQETQYF
-,TRBV7-9,12,few,TRBJ1-1,TGTGCCAGCAGTGGCCCGACGGATGAAGCTTTCTTT,CASSGPTDEAFF
-,TRBV4-2,15,few,TRBJ2-1,TGTGCCAGCAGCCAAGACTTACAGGGAGGCAATGAGCAGTTCTTC,CASSQDLQGGNEQFF
-,TRBV7-6,15,many,TRBJ2-5,TGTGCCAGCAGCTCTAAGCGGGCGGCCCAAGAGACCCAGTACTTC,CASSSKRAAQETQYF
TRBD2,TRBV12-3/TRBV12-4,14,-,TRBJ2-2,TGTGCCAGCAGCGCGGGGGTAAACACCGGGGAGCTGTTTTTT,CASSAGVNTGELFF
-,TRBV15,12,-,TRBJ1-5,TGTGCCACCAGCCGTGAGGCCCAGCCCCAGCATTTT,CATSREAQPQHF
-,TRBV7-2,16,many,TRBJ1-1,TGTGCCAGCAGCTCGAGGGGAACAGGGATGAACACTGAAGCTTTCTTT,CASSSRGTGMNTEAFF
TRBD1,TRBV7-9,15,few,TRBJ2-1,TGTGCCAGCAGCTTAATGGGACAGGGGGACAATGAGCAGTTCTTC,CASSLMGQGDNEQFF
-,TRBV7-2,13,few,TRBJ2-2,TGTGCCTTGTGGACACCCCACACCGGGGAGCTGTTTTTT,CALWTPHTGELFF
TRBD2,TRBV6-5,17,-,TRBJ2-2,TGTGCCAGCAGTTCCTCTCGACTAGCGGGGGGGCCCGGGGAGCTGTTTTTT,CASSSSRLAGGPGELFF